The clone carrying this T cell receptor beta chain was counted a few times. The data derive from a study of blood T cell repertoires in COVID-19. Study overall: The origin of the acute and convalescent COVID-19 samples was the United States, Italy and Spain. Sources were T cells, B-cell-depleted T cells, or PBMCs; the material itself was cDNA or gDNA.

CDR3 size: 16 residues. The germline V and J ends were trimmed by 1 base and 3 bases, with 14 bases remaining between them. Germline loops: CDR1 SGHDT, CDR2 YYEEEE. Methods used by the authors: For nucleated cells, counts were estimated from reference gene primer amplification. TCRdb's copy holds only in-frame clones and misses some; the assay was immunoSEQ multiplex PCR. That table supplies the V and J calls and clone size; D and trimming were determined from the DNA. The table shows 60,000 or so clones, with approximately 90% occurring only once. This receptor was identified in a human donor in a cohort sampled during active COVID-19. Sequenced sample: peripheral blood. V gene TRBV5-6 combines with J gene TRBJ1-5; tentatively, D is TRBD1 (6 bases). The CDR3 DNA reads TGTGCCAGCAGCTTGTGGGGGGGGCAGATCAATCAGCCCCAGCATTTT. This sequence encodes CASSLWGGQINQPQHF.